This T cell receptor (beta chain) emerged from a study of vaccination and CD4 T cells after COVID-19. The study's findings and limits: The median number of SARS-CoV-2-reactive clonotypes increased from around 20 to 38, a change that did not reach significance.

V lost 2 bases to trimming and J lost 8 bases, with 19 bases between them. CDR1 and CDR2 (germline): SGHNT, YYREEE (reference sequence). The CDR3 is made up of 15 amino acids. As for time point: late sampling 161 to 241 days after vaccination in three convalescent patients. Documented treatment: approximately 9-day PBMC culture with coronavirus spike peptide pools or control peptides (ViraFEST assay). Expansion of antigen-specific T cells with peptide pools by ViraFEST preceded sequencing of TCRs. A negative selection step was used to isolate CD4+ T cells once culture had run for around 10 days. The assay that was used to sequence DNA from cultured CD4+ T cells was the Oncomine TCR Beta short-read assay. Investigators obtained genomic DNA by extraction from cultured CD4+ T cells. TCRdb re-called the PCR reads with MiXCR, one entry per CDR3 protein. This sample has over 15,000 distinct CDR3 sequences, with roughly 40% found just once.

Notes on this clonotype: Its antigen is unknown.

The origin of this receptor is a human donor who had recovered from COVID-19. The gene calls are TRBV5-4 and TRBJ1-1, with D maybe TRBD1 (6 bases). The specimen comprised CD4+ T cells from blood, cultured in vitro, sampled about 7 months after SARS-CoV-2 vaccination. The CDR3 here is CASSLKSGQLKEAFF. The CDR3 region has the DNA TGTGCCAGCAGCTTAAAGTCCGGACAGTTAAAAGAAGCTTTCTTT.